This T cell receptor beta chain was identified during a study of T cells in women clearing cervical HPV infection. Study at large: Controls' single incident HPV16 infection cleared within 12 months without precancer.

Clones were sequenced by immunoSEQ multiplex PCR, and TCRdb holds only the in-frame ones, with some missing. This table holds some 31,000 clones. This receptor was identified in a woman aged 18-69 years with a cervical HPV16 infection that either progressed to CIN3+ or cleared (not recorded which). Sample: blood buffy coat.

The CDR3 DNA, read in part, is TGCAGCGTTGTCCCCGGGACAGTAGCCAAAAACATT. Translating it yields CSVVPGTVAKNI. Given in full, the CDR3 is CSVVPGTVAKNIQYF. The genes are TRBV29-1 and TRBJ2-4; 7 nucleotides agree with TRBD1. The read gets to within 3 residues of the CDR3 end, and the germline J gene fills in the rest. CDR1 is SQVTM and CDR2 is ANQGSEA in the germline V gene. The V and J ends lost 4 bases and 0 bases, in that order; junction bases with no gene match: 6. This CDR3 comprises 15 residues.